The rows below give T cell receptor beta chains drawn from one sample of a study of metastatic and nonmetastatic thyroid tumors. TCRdb recomputed clones from the PCR reads via MiXCR. In the table there are about 15,000 clones, roughly 29% of which are singletons. Material for sequencing was tumor tissue. These receptors came from a male donor with papillary thyroid cancer or a benign thyroid nodule (not recorded which). Some clones in this sample may be carry-over from other donors' samples. CDR3s include the opening cysteine and the closing phenylalanine or tryptophan. The D gene is left open where the match is weak. The size of a clone is reported for some rows only, either as once, few or many, or as a class for expanded clones.

TRBV11-2	-	-	TRBJ2-7	CASSTTGGGYEQYF	TGTGCCAGCAGTACAACAGGGGGGGGCTACGAGCAGTACTTC
TRBV19	-	few	TRBJ2-5	CASSHGDPQETQYF	TGTGCCAGTAGTCATGGGGACCCCCAAGAGACCCAGTACTTC
TRBV5-5	-	many	TRBJ2-6	CASSSTWSGANVLTF	TGTGCCAGCAGCTCCACCTGGTCTGGGGCCAACGTCCTGACTTTC
TRBV7-6	-	many	TRBJ2-7	CASSATLGVAYEQYF	TGTGCCAGCAGCGCAACCTTAGGGGTGGCCTACGAGCAGTACTTC
TRBV5-1	TRBD1	-	TRBJ2-3	CASSLAGQGGADTQYF	TGCGCCAGCAGCTTGGCAGGACAGGGGGGTGCAGATACGCAGTATTTT
TRBV7-3	-	large	TRBJ2-3	CASSSYSLGADTQYF	TGTGCCAGCAGTTCATACTCTCTGGGGGCGGATACGCAGTATTTT
TRBV20-1	-	few	TRBJ2-7	CSAGTGYEQYF	TGCAGTGCGGGTACAGGGTACGAGCAGTACTTC
TRBV28	-	few	TRBJ1-5	CASSSGGAEYQPQHF	TGTGCCAGCAGTTCTGGGGGGGCAGAGTATCAGCCCCAGCATTTT
TRBV5-5	-	few	TRBJ1-1	CASSFYQNTEAFF	TGTGCCAGCAGCTTTTATCAGAACACTGAAGCTTTCTTT
TRBV7-9	-	many	TRBJ1-4	CASSFAGAGNEKLFF	TGTGCCAGCAGCTTCGCCGGGGCTGGTAATGAAAAACTGTTTTTT
TRBV5-1	-	medium-sized	TRBJ2-7	CASSSGPGLGTYEQYF	TGCGCCAGCAGCTCAGGACCGGGACTGGGAACCTACGAGCAGTACTTC
TRBV24-1	-	many	TRBJ2-2	CATSDLQGPAGELFF	TGTGCCACCAGTGATTTGCAAGGCCCTGCCGGGGAGCTGTTTTTT
TRBV6-5	-	once	TRBJ2-7	CASSYFAVGYEQYF	TGTGCCAGCAGTTACTTCGCAGTGGGCTACGAGCAGTACTTC
TRBV4-1	-	-	TRBJ2-7	CASSQGVASYEQYF	TGCGCCAGCAGCCAAGGGGTAGCTTCCTACGAGCAGTACTTC
TRBV10-1	-	few	TRBJ2-7	CASSSRDLYEQYF	TGCGCCAGCAGTTCCAGGGATCTCTACGAGCAGTACTTC
TRBV7-3	-	many	TRBJ2-7	CASSLRPGGDEQYF	TGTGCCAGCAGCTTACGGCCCGGGGGTGACGAGCAGTACTTC
TRBV11-2	TRBD1	-	TRBJ1-6	CASSSTGGLLNSPLHF	TGTGCCAGCAGCTCCACAGGGGGACTATTGAATTCACCCCTCCACTTT
TRBV6-4	TRBD1	few	TRBJ2-2	CASSRSTGGTNTGELFF	TGTGCCAGCAGTCGCTCAACAGGGGGGACGAACACCGGGGAGCTGTTTTTT
TRBV7-6	TRBD2	many	TRBJ2-1	CASSSYGVAGGSHNEQFF	TGTGCCAGCAGCTCCTACGGCGTAGCGGGAGGGAGCCACAATGAGCAGTTCTTC
TRBV6-1	-	medium-sized	TRBJ1-3	CASSATPDSGNTIYF	TGTGCCAGCAGCGCGACGCCCGACTCTGGAAACACCATATATTTT
TRBV20-1	-	many	TRBJ2-7	CSARDDPPYEQYF	TGCAGTGCTAGAGACGACCCCCCCTACGAGCAGTACTTC
TRBV30	-	once	TRBJ1-5	CAWSVGVLDQPQHF	TGTGCCTGGAGTGTTGGGGTGCTAGATCAGCCCCAGCATTTT
TRBV6-2/TRBV6-3	TRBD1	few	TRBJ1-6	CASSYGTGDNSPLHF	TGTGCCAGCAGTTACGGGACAGGGGATAATTCACCCCTCCACTTT